A single sample is the source of the 24 T cell receptor beta chains below, sequenced in a study of shared T cell receptors in the human thymus. Sequenced by immunoSEQ multiplex PCR; TCRdb stores in-frame clones only, minus some. The repertoire holds about 660,000 clones, with more than 75% as singletons. The same data also went into a second study, on human thymus T cells.

Sequenced material: thymocytes. These receptors were obtained from a boy under two years old with a congenital heart defect.

The J gene is TRBJ2-7, the V gene TRBV18; a possible D gene is TRBD1 (5 bases). CDR3 length equals 15 residues. Germline-derived CDR1 and CDR2 are KGHSH and LQKENI. V was trimmed by 2 bases and J by 6 bases, leaving 17 bases between them. As DNA, the CDR3 is TGTGCCAGCTCACCAAGGGGTGGCCGATTCTCCGAGCAGTACTTC. This sequence encodes CASSPRGGRFSEQYF. Looking up the rest from reference TRBV18 and TRBJ2-7 gives the full variable domain: NAGVMQNPRHLVRRRGQEARLRCSPMKGHSHVYWYRQLPEEGLKFMVYLQKENIIDESGMPKERFSAEFPKEGPSILRIQQVVRGDSAAYFCASSPRGGRFSEQYFGPGTRLTVT.

The chain joins TRBV5-4 to TRBJ2-1; D is undetermined. In germline, CDR1 is SGHNT, CDR2 YYREEE (reference sequence). The CDR3 contains 14 residues. Trimming stripped 0 bases from V and 3 bases from J, with 7 bases between. CDR3 coding DNA: TGTGCCAGCAGCTTGGGTAGTTTCTACAATGAGCAGTTCTTC. Translating gives CASSLGSFYNEQFF.

This chain links TRBV11-1 with TRBJ2-7; the match to TRBD2 covers 9 bases. Germline loops: CDR1 SGHAT, CDR2 FQDESV (reference sequence). The CDR3 is made up of 15 amino acids. Trimming removed 6 bases from V and 5 bases from J; junction bases left unmatched: 11. The CDR3 spells CASRQELAGGHEQYF. CDR3 sequence (DNA): TGTGCCAGCAGACAAGAGCTGGCGGGAGGGCACGAGCAGTACTTC.

V is TRBV7-2 and J is TRBJ2-2, with a tentative D call TRBD1 (5 bases). The CDR3 has 16 residues. CDR1 is SGHTA and CDR2 is FQGNSA in the germline V gene. Trimming removed 5 bases from V and 8 bases from J, with 21 bases in between. This CDR3 reads CASSDATGLNGGELFF. The DNA of the CDR3 is TGTGCCAGCAGCGACGCTACAGGTCTTAACGGGGGGGAGCTGTTTTTT.

This chain links TRBV27 with TRBJ2-1; tentatively, D is TRBD1 (5 bases). The ends were cut back, 1 base at V and 6 bases at J, with 10 bases in the middle. The V gene's germline CDR1 is MNHEY and CDR2 SMNVEV (reference sequence). The CDR3 is made up of 14 amino acids. The CDR3 sequence is CASSLLGPLNEQFF. The CDR3 DNA sequence: TGTGCCAGCAGTTTATTGGGGCCTCTCAATGAGCAGTTCTTC.

This chain links TRBV6-1 with TRBJ2-7; 7 bases fit TRBD2. This CDR3 contains 16 residues. CDR1 and CDR2 from the germline V gene are MNHNS and SASEGT. V shed 5 bases and J 6 bases; nucleotides not matched to a gene: 16. In DNA form, the CDR3 reads TGTGCCAGCAGTCAAGGGGATAGCGGGTACCTCTGCGAGCAGTACTTC. Amino acids: CASSQGDSGYLCEQYF.

The chain combines TRBV18 with TRBJ2-3; TRBD1 aligns across 7 bases. There are 14 residues in the CDR3. Looked up from germline, CDR1 is KGHSH and CDR2 is LQKENI. Trimming cost V 7 bases and J 3 bases; bases outside gene matches: 7. This CDR3 is CASLFAGGTDTQYF. As DNA, the CDR3 is TGTGCCAGCTTGTTTGCAGGGGGAACAGATACGCAGTATTTT.

This chain links TRBV13 with TRBJ1-2, with D possibly matching TRBD1 (5 bases). The CDR3 loop spans 16 amino acids. Trimming stripped 1 base from V and 0 bases from J, with 12 bases between. Germline CDR1 and CDR2: PRHDT and FYEKMQ (reference sequence). The CDR3 DNA follows: TGTGCCAGCAGCTTAGTCGGGGGGGTTCCTAACTATGGCTACACCTTC. It specifies CASSLVGGVPNYGYTF.

The chain carries TRBV25-1 and TRBJ1-1; D is possibly TRBD1 (5 bases). The CDR3 extends over 14 amino acids. V dropped 4 bases and J dropped 5 bases, with 14 bases sitting between them. Germline V lookup: CDR1 MGHDK, CDR2 SYGVNS. The CDR3 region has the DNA TGTGCCAGCAGTGGACCTTACAGGTGGACTGAAGCTTTCTTT. Protein: CASSGPYRWTEAFF.

The chain uses TRBV27 and TRBJ2-5; 12 nucleotides match TRBD1. Per germline, CDR1 MNHEY and CDR2 SMNVEV (reference sequence). CDR3 length: 15 residues. Trimming at V came to 5 bases and at J to 4 bases, leaving 5 bases not matched to a gene. CDR3 amino acids: CASSRGDRGRETQYF. The CDR3 DNA follows: TGTGCCAGCAGTCGGGGGGACAGGGGGCGAGAGACCCAGTACTTC.

V usage is TRBV28 and J usage is TRBJ1-1; D perhaps matches TRBD1 (6 bases). This CDR3 spans 17 amino acids. Germline lookup yields CDR1 MDHEN and CDR2 SYDVKM. Deletions cut 5 bases from V and 1 base from J, with 20 bases between. As DNA, the CDR3 is TGTGCCAGCAGTCCCAACAACAGGGAACCGGCGAACACTGAAGCTTTCTTT. Residues: CASSPNNREPANTEAFF.

The genes are TRBV4-1 and TRBJ2-7; D not certain. The V gene's germline CDR1 is MGHRA and CDR2 YSYEKL. The CDR3 is 14 residues long. Trimming took 1 base from V and 2 from J, leaving 9 bases between them. This CDR3 is CASSQGPVPYEQYF. CDR3 DNA: TGCGCCAGCAGCCAAGGTCCGGTTCCCTACGAGCAGTACTTC.

The chain couples TRBV5-6 to TRBJ1-2, with D possibly TRBD1 on 5 matching bases. V lost 1 base to trimming and J lost 1 base, with 11 bases between them. The CDR3 is 15 amino acids. Germline V CDR1 and CDR2: SGHDT, YYEEEE. CDR3 bases: TGTGCCAGCAGCTTGTACGGACACCATAACTATGGCTACACCTTC. It specifies CASSLYGHHNYGYTF.

This chain joins TRBV5-6 and TRBJ2-5; maybe TRBD2 (5 bases). The CDR3 is 14 amino acids. Per the germline V gene, CDR1 is SGHDT and CDR2 is YYEEEE. Between the trimmed V and J ends, which lost 0 bases and 2 bases, there was a span of 8 bases. The CDR3 DNA follows: TGTGCCAGCAGCTTGGCCGGGGATCAAGAGACCCAGTACTTC. Amino acids: CASSLAGDQETQYF.

This rearrangement joins TRBV9 to TRBJ2-1; the match to TRBD2 covers 9 bases. CDR1 and CDR2 (germline): SGDLS, YYNGEE. The CDR3 has 17 residues. With 0 bases clipped from V and 3 bases from J, the junction kept 7 bases outside the gene matches. The CDR3 region is CASSVEGREGHYNEQFF. Written as DNA, the CDR3 is TGTGCCAGCAGCGTAGAAGGGCGGGAGGGCCACTACAATGAGCAGTTCTTC.

The chain uses TRBV10-1 and TRBJ2-1, with 12 bases that match TRBD2. CDR1 is WNHNN, CDR2 SYGVQD, per germline (reference sequence). CDR3 length equals 16 residues. Germline trimming cut 0 bases from V and 10 bases from J; bases unmatched to any gene: 7. The CDR3 coding sequence is TGCGCCAGCAGTGAGTCGATTACTAGCGGGAGGAGGGAGCAGTTCTTC. It yields the protein CASSESITSGRREQFF.

The V call is TRBV18, the J call TRBJ2-3, with 7 positions matching TRBD1. The germline gives CDR1 KGHSH, CDR2 LQKENI. The CDR3 extends over 16 amino acids. J gave up 3 bases and V 1 base, and 7 bases lay outside the gene matches. The CDR3 loop is CASSPLSDRATDTQYF. The CDR3, as DNA: TGTGCCAGCTCACCACTTTCCGACAGGGCGACAGATACGCAGTATTTT. Full variable domain (rest looked up from reference TRBV18 and TRBJ2-3): NAGVMQNPRHLVRRRGQEARLRCSPMKGHSHVYWYRQLPEEGLKFMVYLQKENIIDESGMPKERFSAEFPKEGPSILRIQQVVRGDSAAYFCASSPLSDRATDTQYFGPGTRLTVL.

The CDR3 DNA reads as TGTGCCAGCAGCTTGGCCTGGGAGCGGGGAGAGACCCAGTACTTC. The encoded protein is CASSLAWERGETQYF. This rearrangement joins TRBV5-6 to TRBJ2-5, with 7 positions matching TRBD2. Unmatched junction bases numbered 6, after V lost 0 bases and J lost 4 bases. Germline-derived CDR1 and CDR2 are SGHDT and YYEEEE. The CDR3 has 15 amino acids. Supplemented by reference TRBV5-6 and TRBJ2-5, the full variable domain reads DAGVTQSPTHLIKTRGQQVTLRCSPKSGHDTVSWYQQALGQGPQFIFQYYEEEERQRGNFPDRFSGHQFPNYSSELNVNALLLGDSALYLCASSLAWERGETQYFGPGTRLLVL.

The rearrangement links TRBV2 to TRBJ1-4, with 7 bases lining up with TRBD1. Unmatched junction bases numbered 18, after V lost 5 bases and J lost 0 bases. There are 20 residues in the CDR3. Germline V gene sequence: CDR1 SNHLY, CDR2 FYNNEI. For the CDR3, the DNA is TGTGCCAGCAGTCAACAAATAACGGACAGGAGCCCCGCAACTAATGAAAAACTGTTTTTT. It translates to CASSQQITDRSPATNEKLFF. Complete variable domain (other parts from reference TRBV2 and TRBJ1-4): EPEVTQTPSHQVTQMGQEVILRCVPISNHLYFYWYRQILGQKVEFLVSFYNNEISEKSEIFDDQFSVERPDGSNFTLKIRSTKLEDSAMYFCASSQQITDRSPATNEKLFFGSGTQLSVL.

This clone was seen a few times. V usage is TRBV4-3 and J usage is TRBJ1-1, with D possibly TRBD1 on 6 matching bases. Trimming took off 2 bases at V and 11 bases at J, with 15 bases between the two ends. The V gene's germline CDR1 is LGHNA and CDR2 YSLEER. CDR3 size: 13 residues. The DNA for the CDR3 is TGCGCCAGCAGCCAAAACCCCACAGGGTCGGCTTTCTTT. This encodes CASSQNPTGSAFF.

V and J are TRBV28 and TRBJ1-1; 10 bases align to TRBD1. J gave up 4 bases and V 6 bases, and 17 bases lay outside the gene matches. The CDR3 extends over 18 amino acids. Germline V gene lookup returns CDR1 MDHEN and CDR2 SYDVKM. This chain's CDR3 is CASSYPTGGQAVVTEAFF. CDR3 DNA: TGTGCCAGCAGCTACCCGACAGGGGGCCAAGCGGTGGTCACTGAAGCTTTCTTT.

The rearrangement links TRBV4-1 to TRBJ2-7; 10 bases are shared with TRBD2. The germline V gene has CDR1 MGHRA and CDR2 YSYEKL. There are 17 residues in the CDR3. J lost 5 bases, V lost 3 bases, and 13 bases had no gene match. The CDR3 DNA follows: TGCGCCAGCAGCCAGGGAAGCGGGAGGGCCCAATTCGACGAGCAGTACTTC. Translated: CASSQGSGRAQFDEQYF.

The chain combines TRBV4-3 with TRBJ2-5; 7 bases fit TRBD2. Germline V gene lookup returns CDR1 LGHNA and CDR2 YSLEER. Trimming took 0 bases from V and 5 from J; bases not matched to a gene: 12. CDR3 length: 17 amino acids. CDR3 nucleotide sequence: TGCGCCAGCAGCCAAGAACTTAATCAGGGAGGGCCGGAGACCCAGTACTTC. Translating it yields CASSQELNQGGPETQYF.

The table lists this clone with a count of one. The chain is built from TRBV27 and TRBJ2-7; 8 nucleotides line up with TRBD2. CDR3 size: 15 residues. Germline V CDR1 and CDR2: MNHEY, SMNVEV (reference sequence). V trimming: 2 bases; J trimming: 4 bases; junction bases outside the gene matches: 7. The CDR3 sequence is CASSLESSGGYEQYF. In nucleotides, the CDR3 is TGTGCCAGCAGTTTAGAGTCCAGCGGGGGTTACGAGCAGTACTTC.